Sequencing of this TCR beta chain was carried out in a study of cytomegalovirus exposure and HLA in healthy donors. In the study overall: Genotyping of more than 300 donors showed that over 80% belonged to the Caucasian-associated ancestry cluster.

Study-wide results and limits: Overall, roughly 170 TCR beta chains were annotated as cytomegalovirus-associated.

Trimming removed 7 bases from V and 1 base from J, with 9 bases in between. The CDR3 runs 13 residues. CDR1 SGHRS and CDR2 YFSETQ come from the germline V gene. Donors were ostensibly healthy at sampling, although undocumented immune exposures were probable. The PCR contained 60 Vbeta and 13 Jbeta primers. TCRdb's table, derived via immunoSEQ multiplex PCR, lists solely in-frame clones and lacks some. The specimen's table records roughly 120,000 clones. A note on this clone: Its matching antigen is unknown.

Sequencing used PBMCs. The clonotype comes from a man in his forties in good health and CMV-seropositive. The gene calls are TRBV5-1 and TRBJ2-1; D is uncertain. CDR3 sequence reads: CASFSSSYNEQFF. CDR3 DNA: TGCGCCAGCTTTTCGAGTTCCTACAATGAGCAGTTCTTC.